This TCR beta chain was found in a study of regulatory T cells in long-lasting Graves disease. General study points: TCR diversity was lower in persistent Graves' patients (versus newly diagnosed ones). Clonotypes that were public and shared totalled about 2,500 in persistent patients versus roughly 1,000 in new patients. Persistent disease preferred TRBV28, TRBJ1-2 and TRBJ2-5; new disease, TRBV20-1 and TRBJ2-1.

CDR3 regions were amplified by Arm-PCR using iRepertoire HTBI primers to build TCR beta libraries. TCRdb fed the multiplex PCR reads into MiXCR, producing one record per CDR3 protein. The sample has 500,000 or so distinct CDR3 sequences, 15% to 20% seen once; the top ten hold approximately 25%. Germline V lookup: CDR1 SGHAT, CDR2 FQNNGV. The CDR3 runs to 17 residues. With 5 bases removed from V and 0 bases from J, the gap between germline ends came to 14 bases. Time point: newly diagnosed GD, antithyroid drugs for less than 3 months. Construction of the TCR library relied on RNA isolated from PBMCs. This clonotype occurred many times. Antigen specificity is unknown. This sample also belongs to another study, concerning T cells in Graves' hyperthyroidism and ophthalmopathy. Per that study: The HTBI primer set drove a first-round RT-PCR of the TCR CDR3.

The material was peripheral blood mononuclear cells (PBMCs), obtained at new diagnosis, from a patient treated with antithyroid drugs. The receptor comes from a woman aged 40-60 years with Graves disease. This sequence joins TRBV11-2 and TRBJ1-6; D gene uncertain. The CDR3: CASSPKSVSSYNSPLHF. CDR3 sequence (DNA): TGTGCCAGCAGCCCCAAATCGGTCAGCTCCTATAATTCACCCCTCCACTTT. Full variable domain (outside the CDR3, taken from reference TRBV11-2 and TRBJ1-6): EAGVAQSPRYKIIEKRQSVAFWCNPISGHATLYWYQQILGQGPKLLIQFQNNGVVDDSQLPKDRFSAERLKGVDSTLKIQPAKLEDSAVYLCASSPKSVSSYNSPLHFGNGTRLTVT.